The present entry profiles one T cell receptor beta chain with its context. The template for TCR beta VDJ and CDR3 sequence profiling was genomic DNA. Each CDR3 protein gets one entry after TCRdb re-called the reads with MiXCR. The data contain about 150,000 distinct CDR3 sequences, 40% to 65% of them singletons. Flow cytometry had shown expanded CD8+CD57+ cells in the patients chosen for sequencing. This specimen belongs to a study of CD8+CD57+ T cells in acquired aplastic anemia. Study context: DNA recovered from sorted CD4+ and CD8+ cells had a mean of about 3 ug.

This CDR3 is 18 amino acids long. Germline V gives CDR1 ENHRY, CDR2 SYGVKD. Losses at the gene ends were 11 bases for V and 1 base for J; bases not matched to a gene: 15. The rearrangement links TRBV10-3 to TRBJ2-7; 15 bases align to TRBD2. Sequencing was performed on sorted CD4+, CD8+, or CD8+CD57+ T cells (not recorded which) from PBMCs. The receptor was derived from a human donor with aplastic anemia. The CDR3 loop is CASGAIGLAGGPSYEQYF. The CDR3 region has the DNA TGTGCCTCCGGTGCTATCGGACTAGCGGGGGGGCCATCCTACGAGCAGTACTTC.